This T cell receptor (beta chain) was identified during a study of blood T cell repertoires in COVID-19 (TCRdb year 2020). Study-level background: Collaborator samples came from the United States, Italy and Spain and covered acute and convalescent phases of COVID-19. The material from the prospective study consisted of cDNA or gDNA derived from T cells, B-cell-depleted T cells, or PBMCs. Subjects who had been exposed to COVID-19, were actively infected with it, or had recovered from it provided the deeply sampled blood TCRbeta repertoires that made up the dataset. The repertoires were made available in a free public database intended to serve as a resource for research on the immune response to SARS-CoV-2. Samples were obtained from the ongoing ImmuneRACE study (first 160 participants) and from roughly 1,300 subjects provided by 6 global collaborators. Sample metadata almost always included a de-identified subject ID, COVID-19 status, age in years and sex. Where HLA class I and class II types were available, the types were taken from metadata supplied by the sample provider, not from assay-based typing. The paper as a whole reports these results and caveats: The amount of clinical and demographic metadata varied by source and participant and was provided uncurated.

As to this clone: The antigen this receptor binds is unknown. Per-base quality was not reported, and no clone a single base away is much larger than it.

Participants in the prospective study were enrolled through a virtual design, were aged roughly 18 to 100 years, and lived in roughly 26 United States geographic areas. In the prospective study, participants were assigned to cohorts based on the clinical history participants reported in a screening survey and a study questionnaire. For ImmuneRACE Cohort 3, a participant was defined as recovered based on two consecutive negative NP/OP PCR tests, clearance by a healthcare professional, or resolution of symptoms. Each participant in the prospective study had whole blood, serum and a nasopharyngeal or oropharyngeal swab collected by mobile phlebotomists. Participants in the prospective study had the option to provide additional blood draws and questionnaires over an approximately two-month period. Blood samples from the prospective study were shipped frozen or at room temperature prior to DNA extraction.

Its CDR3 holds 16 amino acids, cysteine through phenylalanine. The CDR3 DNA has 48 bases and is translated from base 1. The immunoSEQ Assay, a bias-controlled multiplex PCR, was used to amplify TCRbeta CDR3 regions from genomic DNA. The authors processed their data as follows. Nucleated cell counts per sample were estimated from amplification of reference gene primers within the assay. To quantify the absolute abundance of each unique TCRbeta CDR3 rearrangement, sequence reads were collapsed and filtered. For each sample, productive Simpson clonality was calculated as the square root of Simpson's diversity index over productive rearrangements. In its TCRdb copy, this immuneACCESS table keeps in-frame sequences only and misses some clones. Where compared with another copy, unresolved V genes explain less than half of these, and the others have no known cause. V, J and clone size derive from that table, while D and trimming were established from the DNA sequence. For this sample the table gives some 160,000 clones, of which 70% to 90% were detected only once. Approximately 6.6% of the sample goes to the ten largest clones.

The V and J genes are TRBV12-2 and TRBJ1-1; TRBD1 is the table's D call and was not checked against the DNA. TRBV12-2 is an annotated pseudogene. Sequenced sample: PBMCs or T cells enriched from blood (not recorded which). This receptor was identified in a woman between 50 and 59 years old who had recovered from COVID-19. The CDR3 reads as follows: CASRLDPRQGGTEAFF. In nucleotides, the sequence is TGTGCAAGTCGCTTAGACCCAAGACAGGGAGGCACTGAAGCTTTCTTT.